This passage covers 7 T cell receptor beta chains from one sample sequenced in a study of T cell responses to AZD1222 COVID-19 vaccine (dated by TCRdb to the early 2020s). Library prep was done by the immunoSEQ multiplex PCR assay. TCRdb retrieved this table from immuneACCESS and kept in-frame rearrangements only. Not all clones are present; in checked studies, unresolved V genes account for under half, and no reason is known for the remainder. For this sample the table gives 200,000 or so clones, of which approximately 95% were detected only once. The biggest ten clones account for roughly 0.99% of the sample. The intended sense of this specimen's time point label: about 28 days (+/-7) after the second vaccine dose. Sequenced here: peripheral blood, sampled 28 days after the second AZD1222 dose. The source is an adult who received the AZD1222 COVID-19 vaccine.

This chain uses TRBV12-3 or TRBV12-4 with TRBJ2-5; 8 nucleotides align to TRBD1. The CDR3 is 13 amino acids. With 3 bases clipped from V and 5 bases from J, the junction kept 2 bases outside the gene matches. In DNA form, the CDR3 reads TGTGCCAGCAGTTTGGACAGGGTGGAGACCCAGTACTTC. Amino acid sequence: CASSLDRVETQYF.

This chain connects TRBV19 to TRBJ1-1; D perhaps matches TRBD1 (6 bases). V lost 6 bases, J lost 3 bases, and 8 bases lay in between. This CDR3 region has 12 residues. In germline, CDR1 is LNHDA, CDR2 SQIVND (reference sequence). CDR3 coding DNA: TGTGCCAGTAGAGGGGGGGACACTGAAGCTTTCTTT. Its translation is CASRGGDTEAFF.

The chain joins TRBV5-4 to TRBJ1-4; 8 bases are a match to TRBD1. The trim removed 4 bases at V and 8 bases at J, leaving 7 bases unmatched. This CDR3 is built from 14 residues. Per germline, CDR1 SGHNT and CDR2 YYREEE (reference sequence). CDR3 region: CASSPGQGREKLFF. CDR3 nucleotides: TGTGCCAGCAGCCCCGGACAGGGACGGGAAAAACTGTTTTTT.

The V and J genes are TRBV11-2 and TRBJ2-5; weak D call: TRBD1 (7 bases). V gave up 5 bases and J gave up 2 bases, with 15 bases separating them. Germline V lookup: CDR1 SGHAT, CDR2 FQNNGV. This CDR3 comprises 15 residues. DNA for the CDR3: TGTGCCAGCAGCCAGTTGCGGGGACAGCAAGAGACCCAGTACTTC. Amino acid sequence: CASSQLRGQQETQYF.

The chain couples TRBV6-5 to TRBJ2-2; 7 bases match TRBD1. The CDR3 runs to 15 residues. Germline V gene lookup returns CDR1 MNHEY and CDR2 SVGAGI. Losses at the gene ends were 10 bases for V and 2 bases for J; bases not matched to a gene: 10. In nucleotides, the CDR3 is TGTGCCACCCGAAGGCAGGGGGTAAACACCGGGGAGCTGTTTTTT. Translation gives CATRRQGVNTGELFF.

The count of this clone is one. The rearrangement uses TRBV2 and TRBJ1-5; the D gene is possibly TRBD1 (6 bases). This CDR3 is 15 amino acids long. The V gene lost 6 bases and the J gene lost 0 bases, with 12 bases spanning the gap. Germline CDR1 SNHLY, CDR2 FYNNEI. Here the CDR3 DNA reads TGTGCCAGCAGCTACTGGACAGATAGCAATCAGCCCCAGCATTTT. Protein product: CASSYWTDSNQPQHF.

The rearrangement joins TRBV7-2 to TRBJ1-1; no firm D call. The CDR3 spans 15 residues. The ends were cut back, 0 bases at V and 0 bases at J, with 8 bases in the middle. CDR1 SGHTA and CDR2 FQGNSA come from the germline V gene. The chain's CDR3 is CASSLAKGVNTEAFF. The CDR3 DNA sequence: TGTGCCAGCAGCTTAGCTAAGGGCGTGAACACTGAAGCTTTCTTT. The full variable domain, with the rest looked up from reference TRBV7-2 and TRBJ1-1, is GAGVSQSPSNKVTEKGKDVELRCDPISGHTALYWYRQSLGQGLEFLIYFQGNSAPDKSGLPSDRFSAERTGGSVSTLTIQRTQQEDSAVYLCASSLAKGVNTEAFFGQGTRLTVV.